This T cell receptor (beta chain) came from a study of blood T cells in healthy people across ages. This clonotype was picked up a small number of times. Alongside a J-beta primer mix, a sample-barcoded 5' primer served in a second PCR lasting 7 to 11 cycles. TCRdb used MiXCR to reprocess the 5' RACE reads, holding one entry per CDR3 protein. The data contain under 1,100,000 distinct CDR3 sequences, about 25% of them singletons. V dropped 4 bases and J dropped 6 bases, with 18 bases sitting between them. Germline V gene lookup returns CDR1 SGHDN and CDR2 FVKESK. CDR3 length: 15 amino acids. Each individual donor underwent a draw of ten milliliters of peripheral blood. These sequences were also reported in another study, on T cells of mothers and their children.

The sample comprised blood. The rearrangement joins TRBV14 to TRBJ1-2; no clear D. The source of this sequence is a girl between 2 and 10 years old in good health. The CDR3 coding sequence is TGTGCCAGCAGCCCTCTTACCTGGGAGAATAATGGCTACACCTTC. Protein product: CASSPLTWENNGYTF.